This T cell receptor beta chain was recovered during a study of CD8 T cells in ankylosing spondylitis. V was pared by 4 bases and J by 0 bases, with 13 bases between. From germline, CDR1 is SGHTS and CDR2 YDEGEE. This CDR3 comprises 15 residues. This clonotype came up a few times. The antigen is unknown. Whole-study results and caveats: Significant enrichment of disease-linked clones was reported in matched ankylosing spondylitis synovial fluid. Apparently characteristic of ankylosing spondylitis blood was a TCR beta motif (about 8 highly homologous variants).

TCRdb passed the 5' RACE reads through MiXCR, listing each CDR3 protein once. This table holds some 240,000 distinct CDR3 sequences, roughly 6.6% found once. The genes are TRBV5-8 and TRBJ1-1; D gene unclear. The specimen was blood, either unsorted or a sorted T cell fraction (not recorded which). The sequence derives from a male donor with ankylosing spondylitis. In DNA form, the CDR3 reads TGTGCCAGCAGCGAGCGAGCACGCATGAACACTGAAGCTTTCTTT. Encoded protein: CASSERARMNTEAFF.